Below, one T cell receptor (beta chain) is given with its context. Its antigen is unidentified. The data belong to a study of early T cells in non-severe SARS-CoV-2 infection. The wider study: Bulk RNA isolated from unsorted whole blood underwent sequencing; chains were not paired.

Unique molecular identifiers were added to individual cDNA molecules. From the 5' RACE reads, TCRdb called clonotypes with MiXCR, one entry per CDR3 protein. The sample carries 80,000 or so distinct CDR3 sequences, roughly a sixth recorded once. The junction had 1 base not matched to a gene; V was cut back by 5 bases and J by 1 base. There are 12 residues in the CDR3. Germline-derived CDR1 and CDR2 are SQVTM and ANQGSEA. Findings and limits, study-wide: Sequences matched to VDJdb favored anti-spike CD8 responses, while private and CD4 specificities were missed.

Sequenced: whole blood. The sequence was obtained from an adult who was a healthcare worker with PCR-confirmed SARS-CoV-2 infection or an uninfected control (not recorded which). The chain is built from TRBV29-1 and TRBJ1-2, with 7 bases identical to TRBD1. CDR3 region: CSVRQGNYGYTF. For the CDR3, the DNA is TGCAGCGTTAGACAGGGTAACTATGGCTACACCTTC.